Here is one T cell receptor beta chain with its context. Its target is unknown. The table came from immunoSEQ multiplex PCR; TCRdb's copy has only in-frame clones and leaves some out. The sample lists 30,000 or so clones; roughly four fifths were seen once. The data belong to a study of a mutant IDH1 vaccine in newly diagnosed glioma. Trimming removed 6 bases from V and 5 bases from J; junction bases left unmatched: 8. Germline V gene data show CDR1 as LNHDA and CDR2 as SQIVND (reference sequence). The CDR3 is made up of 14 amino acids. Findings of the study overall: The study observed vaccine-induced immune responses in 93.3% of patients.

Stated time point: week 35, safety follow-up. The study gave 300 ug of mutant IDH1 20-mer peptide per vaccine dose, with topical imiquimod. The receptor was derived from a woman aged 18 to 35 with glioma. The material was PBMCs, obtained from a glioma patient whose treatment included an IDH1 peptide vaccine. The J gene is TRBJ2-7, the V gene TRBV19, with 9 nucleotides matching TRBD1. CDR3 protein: CASRAGTGLDEQYF. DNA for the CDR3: TGTGCCAGTAGAGCCGGGACAGGGTTGGACGAGCAGTACTTC.